The sample holds a few counts of the clone carrying this T cell receptor beta chain. Its antigen is not identified. The source of the sample is a study of cytomegalovirus exposure and HLA in healthy donors. Study-level information: An analysis done earlier identified fewer than 140 million unique TCR beta sequences from roughly 190 million T cells. Membership in the Caucasian-associated ancestry cluster was found for 65% to 85% of around 380 genotyped donors. Study conclusions and caveats: It was approximately 150 TCR beta chains that were listed as cytomegalovirus-associated. According to reports, the classifier identified cytomegalovirus status with high specificity and sensitivity.

PCR employed 60 Vbeta and 13 Jbeta primers. TCRdb's table, derived via immunoSEQ multiplex PCR, lists solely in-frame clones and lacks some. Here the sample spans more than 150,000 clones, approximately 71% being singletons. This CDR3 is 15 amino acids long. V was clipped by 5 bases and J by 3 bases, with 13 bases between them. CDR1 and CDR2 from the germline V gene are MNHNY and SVGAGI (reference sequence). Sequencing was performed on PBMCs. This TCR was recovered from a woman between 40 and 55 years old in good health and CMV-seropositive. V and J are TRBV6-6 and TRBJ1-4; D perhaps matches TRBD1 (6 bases). The CDR3 region has the DNA TGTGCCAGCAGTGACCTCAGGGGTGCTAATGAAAAACTGTTTTTT. This encodes CASSDLRGANEKLFF.